The clone carrying this TCR beta chain occurred once. Its target is unknown. CDR3 length equals 13 residues. The germline V and J ends were trimmed by 6 bases and 3 bases, with 8 bases remaining between them. CDR1 is MNHEY, CDR2 SVGAGI, per germline. Both 60 Vbeta primers and 13 Jbeta primers went into the PCR. The protocol was immunoSEQ multiplex PCR, while the TCRdb copy is restricted to in-frame clones and leaves out a portion. Here the sample spans about 140,000 clones, about 80% being singletons. This specimen belongs to a study of cytomegalovirus exposure and HLA in healthy donors. Study findings and constraints: In an earlier analysis, productive rearrangement rates for most beta V segments clustered near 87% or 30%. The study flagged some 180 TCR beta chains as cytomegalovirus-associated. A later analysis found that most CMV-associated TCR beta chains appeared HLA-restricted.

Input material: PBMCs. The chain employs TRBV6-5 and TRBJ1-4; weak D call: TRBD1 (6 bases). This sequence originates from a young man in good health. The DNA of the CDR3 is TGTGCCAGCAGACAGGGTTCTAATGAAAAACTGTTTTTT. Translating gives CASRQGSNEKLFF.